The 15 T cell receptor beta chains below come from one sample, sequenced in a study of shared clonotypes between healthy human individuals. Method: immunoSEQ multiplex PCR; TCRdb's copy keeps in-frame clones and lacks some. This sample yields 1,400,000 or so clones, of which roughly 98.5% are seen a single time; about 0.4% belongs to the top ten. The sample was naive CD4+ T cells sorted from blood. Stated subset: CD45RA+ positively selected. The receptors originated from a man under 40 in good health.

The chain joins TRBV29-1 to TRBJ1-2; D may be TRBD1 (5 bases). Germline CDR1 reads SQVTM; CDR2 reads ANQGSEA. V was pared by 7 bases and J by 4 bases, with 16 bases between. The CDR3 spans 13 residues. CDR3: CSAEGDGGYGYTF. CDR3 in DNA: TGCAGCGCCGAGGGTGATGGGGGCTATGGCTACACCTTC.

This chain joins TRBV2 and TRBJ2-5; D is ambiguous. The V gene's germline CDR1 is SNHLY and CDR2 FYNNEI. V lost 4 bases to trimming and J lost 2 bases, with 11 bases between them. The CDR3 is made up of 14 amino acids. CDR3 protein: CASSVWRLQETQYF. The CDR3 DNA reads TGTGCCAGCAGTGTTTGGCGCCTACAAGAGACCCAGTACTTC.

The rearrangement links TRBV5-4 to TRBJ2-5, with TRBD2 identical over 7 bases. Looked up from germline, CDR1 is SGHNT and CDR2 is YYREEE (reference sequence). The CDR3 runs to 13 residues. Unmatched junction bases numbered 5, after V lost 5 bases and J lost 4 bases. The CDR3 is CASSRLAPETQYF. DNA of the CDR3: TGTGCCAGCAGTCGACTAGCCCCAGAGACCCAGTACTTC.

This clone showed up just once. This chain links TRBV9 with TRBJ2-5; TRBD1 agrees at 8 bases. CDR1 is SGDLS and CDR2 is YYNGEE in the germline V gene. This CDR3 contains 12 residues. With V trimmed by 3 bases and J by 11 bases, 6 bases remained unmatched. The DNA of the CDR3 is TGTGCCAGCAGCGCGGGGACAGGCCGTCAGTACTTC. It specifies CASSAGTGRQYF.

The rearrangement joins TRBV30 to TRBJ2-7; 8 nucleotides line up with TRBD2. With 4 bases clipped from V and 5 bases from J, the junction kept 31 bases outside the gene matches. This CDR3 comprises 21 residues. The germline gives CDR1 GTSNPN, CDR2 SVGIG (reference sequence). The chain's CDR3 is CAWIGGGQAGSPRTTYHEQYF. The CDR3 DNA sequence: TGTGCCTGGATCGGCGGGGGGCAAGCGGGATCCCCGCGGACCACCTACCACGAGCAGTACTTC. The full variable domain, rest sourced from reference TRBV30 and TRBJ2-7, is SQTIHQWPATLVQPVGSPLSLECTVEGTSNPNLYWYRQAAGRGLQLLFYSVGIGQISSEVPQNLSASRPQDRQFILSSKKLLLSDSGFYLCAWIGGGQAGSPRTTYHEQYFGPGTRLTVT.

The V call is TRBV19, the J call TRBJ2-7; 7 bases match TRBD1. V lost 5 bases, J lost 3 bases, and 10 bases stayed unmatched. There are 15 residues in the CDR3. Germline V gene data show CDR1 as LNHDA and CDR2 as SQIVND (reference sequence). The CDR3 is CASSRRQGGRYEQYF. The CDR3 DNA reads TGTGCCAGTAGTCGGCGACAGGGTGGCCGCTACGAGCAGTACTTC.

The genes are TRBV9 and TRBJ2-7; 10 positions match TRBD2. V trimming: 3 bases; J trimming: 3 bases; junction bases outside the gene matches: 33. The CDR3 is 24 amino acids. CDR1 is SGDLS, CDR2 YYNGEE, per germline. In nucleotides, the CDR3 is TGTGCCAGCAGCGCGGGAGGGGCTAGCGGGAGAGATCCCGTTCGGAGGGTCCCCTTCTACGAGCAGTACTTC. Translation gives CASSAGGASGRDPVRRVPFYEQYF.

This chain links TRBV10-1 with TRBJ2-1, with 7 bases fitting TRBD1. The ends lost 6 bases at V and 3 bases at J; junction bases unmatched: 5. This CDR3 contains 14 residues. CDR1 is WNHNN and CDR2 is SYGVQD in the germline V gene (reference sequence). The CDR3 loop reads CASSPTGSYNEQFF. In DNA, the CDR3 is TGCGCCAGCAGCCCGACAGGGAGCTACAATGAGCAGTTCTTC.

This chain links TRBV28 with TRBJ1-2; D ambiguous. Germline CDR1 is MDHEN and CDR2 is SYDVKM. V was clipped by 4 bases and J by 2 bases, with 5 bases between them. The length of the CDR3 is 12 residues. The CDR3 loop is CASSYSNYGYTF. The CDR3 coding sequence is TGTGCCAGCAGTTATTCGAACTATGGCTACACCTTC.

V is TRBV9 and J is TRBJ2-1, with D unclear. CDR3 length: 15 residues. Germline-derived CDR1 and CDR2 are SGDLS and YYNGEE. The V end lost 4 bases, the J end lost 9 bases, and 20 bases lay between the germline ends. For the CDR3, the DNA is TGTGCCAGCAGCATGGACGGATCGTCATATGGTGAGCAGTTCTTC. It is translated as CASSMDGSSYGEQFF.

The gene calls are TRBV18 and TRBJ1-1; D remains unclear. V shed 4 bases and J shed 6 bases, with 12 bases lying between them. The CDR3 is made up of 13 amino acids. CDR1 and CDR2 (germline): KGHSH, LQKENI. In DNA form, the CDR3 reads TGTGCCAGCTCACGAGAGGCGCAGGCTGAAGCTTTCTTT. It specifies CASSREAQAEAFF.

The chain has TRBV27 and TRBJ2-6; 7 bases line up with TRBD1. Germline trimming cut 2 bases from V and 2 bases from J; bases unmatched to any gene: 3. This CDR3 is built from 16 residues. Germline assignment: CDR1 MNHEY and CDR2 SMNVEV (reference sequence). The CDR3 region has the DNA TGTGCCAGCAGTTTAGGTACAGGGGCTGGGGCCAACGTCCTGACTTTC. It translates to CASSLGTGAGANVLTF.

This chain links TRBV7-2 with TRBJ2-3; D not resolved. CDR3 length equals 16 residues. CDR1 is SGHTA and CDR2 is FQGNSA in the germline V gene. V gave up 0 bases and J gave up 7 bases, with 17 bases separating them. CDR3 sequence: CASSLASGKTVYTQYF. In DNA form, the CDR3 reads TGTGCCAGCAGCTTAGCGAGTGGAAAGACCGTGTATACGCAGTATTTT.

J is TRBJ2-1 and V is TRBV5-1; 8 bases line up with TRBD2. Per germline, CDR1 SGHRS and CDR2 YFSETQ. Trimming cost V 3 bases and J 8 bases; bases outside gene matches: 13. The CDR3 covers 16 residues. The CDR3 sequence: CASSWGPGLDRDEQFF. CDR3 nucleotides: TGCGCCAGCAGCTGGGGGCCGGGACTAGATAGGGATGAGCAGTTCTTC.

The chain recombines TRBV9 with TRBJ1-2; D is unclear. Trimming took off 0 bases at V and 1 base at J, with 10 bases between the two ends. Germline V gene data show CDR1 as SGDLS and CDR2 as YYNGEE. The CDR3 consists of 15 residues. For the CDR3, the DNA is TGTGCCAGCAGCGTAGCGGCCGAAATTAACTATGGCTACACCTTC. Translation: CASSVAAEINYGYTF. The whole variable domain, filled in from reference TRBV9 and TRBJ1-2, reads DSGVTQTPKHLITATGQRVTLRCSPRSGDLSVYWYQQSLDQGLQFLIQYYNGEERAKGNILERFSAQQFPDLHSELNLSSLELGDSALYFCASSVAAEINYGYTFGSGTRLTVV.